The TCR beta chain under discussion was sequenced for a study of blood T cell repertoires in COVID-19 (dated by TCRdb to the early 2020s). General notes on the study: Collaborator samples came from the United States, Italy and Spain and covered acute and convalescent phases of COVID-19. The prospective study material was composed of cDNA or gDNA derived from T cells, B-cell-depleted T cells, or PBMCs. Subjects who had been exposed to COVID-19, were actively infected with it, or had recovered from it provided the deeply sampled blood TCRbeta repertoires that made up the dataset. The repertoires were made available in a free public database intended to serve as a resource for research on the immune response to SARS-CoV-2. Samples were obtained from the ongoing ImmuneRACE study (first 160 participants) and from some 1,300 subjects provided by 6 global collaborators. The sample metadata nearly always contained a de-identified subject ID, COVID-19 status, age in years and sex. Where HLA class I and class II types were available, the types were taken from metadata supplied by the sample provider, not from assay-based typing. Results the study describes overall, beyond this receptor: How much clinical and demographic metadata was included differed by source and by participant, and the metadata was provided uncurated.

The immunoSEQ Assay, a bias-controlled multiplex PCR, was used to amplify TCRbeta CDR3 regions from genomic DNA. For the original study's pipeline: The number of nucleated cells in each sample was estimated by amplification of reference gene primers within the assay. Sequence reads were collapsed and filtered to measure the absolute abundance of every unique TCRbeta CDR3 rearrangement. For each sample, productive Simpson clonality was calculated as the square root of Simpson's diversity index over productive rearrangements. This is the immuneACCESS table as TCRdb keeps it, with only in-frame sequences that have V and J called. A part of the clones is gone; compared with another copy, unresolved V genes explain less than half, and the rest is unexplained. V and J calls and clone size are those listed in that table; D and trimming were worked out from the DNA. Counted in this sample were 55,000 to 65,000 clones; around nine tenths of them appeared once. Less than 5% of the sample goes to the ten largest clones.

Collaborating institutions collected whole blood in K2EDTA tubes following their own protocols. For TCRbeta analysis, collaborator samples were shipped as frozen whole blood, as isolated PBMCs, or as DNA extracted from either sample type. As concerns this clone: Its recognized antigen is unknown. Base qualities are not recorded, but no much larger clone differs from it by a single base.

The TCR originated in a man between 60 and 70 years old with acute or convalescent COVID-19. Input material: peripheral blood.

The DNA sequence is given as TGCGCCAGCAGCCAAGCTAACTCTGGGGCCAACGTCCTGACTTTC. This is translated as CASSQANSGANVLTF. The rearranged chain carries TRBV5-1 and TRBJ2-6, with the identity of the D gene unclear. Deletion took 4 bases off V and 0 bases off J, with a span of 8 bases between the germline ends. Including cysteine and phenylalanine, the CDR3 has 15 amino acids. The CDR3 DNA has 45 bases and is translated from base 1. CDR1 and CDR2 were assigned from the germline V gene as SGHRS and YFSETQ.